A single sample is the source of the 21 T cell receptor beta chains below, sequenced in a study of CD8+ T cells in alopecia areata. Sequencing used cDNA as its template, made by extracting RNA and reverse transcribing it. Clones were read by immunoSEQ multiplex PCR, and TCRdb kept only the in-frame ones, dropping some. Of about 15,000 clones detected, 50% to 65% appear once; the ten largest clones hold roughly an eighth. Obtained from alopecia areata patients were lesional scalp punch biopsies along with peripheral blood. The sequenced material came from skin. Source of these receptors: a human donor with alopecia areata.

The CDR3 reads CASSLAGGRTQYF. DNA of the CDR3: TGTGCCAGCAGCTTAGCGGGAGGGAGGACCCAGTACTTC. J is TRBJ2-5 and V is TRBV7-9, with TRBD2 matching 7 bases. This CDR3 comprises 13 residues. Germline trimming cut 0 bases from V and 7 bases from J; bases unmatched to any gene: 2. Germline assignment: CDR1 SEHNR and CDR2 FQNEAQ (reference sequence). Full variable domain (missing parts from reference TRBV7-9 and TRBJ2-5): DTGVSQNPRHKITKRGQNVTFRCDPISEHNRLYWYRQTLGQGPEFLTYFQNEAQLEKSRLLSDRFSAERPKGSFSTLEIQRTEQGDSAMYLCASSLAGGRTQYFGPGTRLLVL.

V usage is TRBV4-1 and J usage is TRBJ1-3; weak D call: TRBD1 (5 bases). CDR1 MGHRA and CDR2 YSYEKL come from the germline V gene. The CDR3 totals 17 residues. Trimming took off 5 bases at V and 0 bases at J, with 17 bases between the two ends. The CDR3 loop is CASSTHPRDPSGNTIYF. The CDR3 DNA follows: TGCGCCAGCAGCACGCATCCGAGGGACCCCTCTGGAAACACCATATATTTT.

The rearrangement joins TRBV10-3 to TRBJ2-7; D is undetermined. Trimming shortened V by 2 bases and J by 4 bases, and 6 bases separated the two germline ends. Germline V gene data show CDR1 as ENHRY and CDR2 as SYGVKD. CDR3 length: 12 residues. CDR3 sequence: CAISEVWYEQYF. The CDR3 DNA reads TGTGCCATCAGTGAGGTCTGGTACGAGCAGTACTTC.

The V call is TRBV6-5, the J call TRBJ1-4, with TRBD1 matching 9 bases. Losses at the gene ends were 5 bases for V and 5 bases for J; bases not matched to a gene: 6. This CDR3 contains 15 residues. Germline assignment: CDR1 MNHEY and CDR2 SVGAGI. CDR3 bases: TGTGCCAGCAGTCCCGGGGGACAGGGAAATGAAAAACTGTTTTTT. Amino acids: CASSPGGQGNEKLFF.

The V and J genes are TRBV5-1 and TRBJ2-5, with 9 bases matching TRBD2. The DNA end lines up better with TRBJ2-7; the J call may be wrong. Germline-derived CDR1 and CDR2 are SGHRS and YFSETQ. CDR3 length: 14 amino acids. CDR3 sequence (DNA): TGCGCCAGCTGTCTTAGCGGGGGAATCTACGAGCAGTACTTC. Its translation: CASCLSGGIYEQYF.

By its share, this clone is medium-sized. The chain links TRBV23-1 to TRBJ2-1, with TRBD2 identical over 13 bases. TRBV23-1 is noted as an ORF with a role that remains uncertain. V dropped 0 bases and J dropped 4; count of bases not matched to a gene: 9. This CDR3 comprises 19 residues. The CDR3, as DNA: TGCGCCAGCAGTCAATCTCCGAAAAGGACTAGCGGGAGATACAATGAGCAGTTCTTC. Encoded protein: CASSQSPKRTSGRYNEQFF.

This clone is a singleton in its sample. The chain couples TRBV6-1 to TRBJ2-7; possibly TRBD1 for D (5 bases). Trimming took off 2 bases at V and 5 bases at J, with 16 bases between the two ends. The germline V gene has CDR1 MNHNS and CDR2 SASEGT. The CDR3 covers 15 residues. The CDR3 loop reads CASSEIGRALDEQYF. The CDR3 nucleotides read TGTGCCAGCAGTGAAATTGGCAGGGCCCTCGACGAGCAGTACTTC.

The V and J genes are TRBV7-3 and TRBJ2-1; D gene unclear. The CDR3 length is 12 residues. The germline V gene encodes CDR1 SGHTA and CDR2 FQGTGA. The germline V and J ends were trimmed by 4 bases and 7 bases, with 8 bases remaining between them. CDR3 sequence reads: CASSSDGNEQFF. The CDR3, as DNA: TGTGCCAGCAGCTCAGACGGGAATGAGCAGTTCTTC.

The rearrangement links TRBV28 to TRBJ2-5; 7 bases map to TRBD1. This CDR3 comprises 15 residues. The J segment lost 2 bases and the V segment lost 3 bases, leaving 6 bases of the junction unmatched. Germline lookup yields CDR1 MDHEN and CDR2 SYDVKM. DNA for the CDR3: TGTGCCAGCAGTTTGCCCGGACAGGCTCAAGAGACCCAGTACTTC. Its translation: CASSLPGQAQETQYF.

The rearrangement joins TRBV5-4 to TRBJ2-7; the D is unclear. CDR3 length equals 14 residues. Trimming took off 0 bases at V and 1 base at J, with 8 bases between the two ends. Germline V gives CDR1 SGHNT, CDR2 YYREEE (reference sequence). The CDR3 sequence: CASSLVGRSYEQYF. The CDR3 DNA is TGTGCCAGCAGCTTGGTCGGCAGATCCTACGAGCAGTACTTC.

The chain uses TRBV11-3 and TRBJ2-1; 8 bases are a match to TRBD2. V shed 0 bases and J 0 bases; nucleotides not matched to a gene: 7. This CDR3 contains 18 residues. The germline gives CDR1 SGHNT, CDR2 YENEEA. The CDR3 region is CASSLDQSGTSSYNEQFF. In nucleotides, the CDR3 is TGTGCCAGCAGCTTAGATCAAAGCGGGACTAGCTCCTACAATGAGCAGTTCTTC.

The chain uses TRBV10-3 and TRBJ2-3; no reliable D call. The CDR3 covers 16 residues. Germline values: CDR1 ENHRY, CDR2 SYGVKD. Between the trimmed V and J ends, which lost 8 bases and 0 bases, there was a span of 18 bases. CDR3 coding DNA: TGTGCCATCCGGGCAGGTCACCTCGAAAGCACAGATACGCAGTATTTT. This codes for CAIRAGHLESTDTQYF.

In its sample, this clone was seen a few times. The chain combines TRBV6-5 with TRBJ2-2; TRBD2 agrees at 9 bases. After removal of 6 bases from V and 2 bases from J, the junction contained 4 bases not matched to a gene. CDR1 is MNHEY, CDR2 SVGAGI, per germline. The CDR3 contains 15 residues. This CDR3 reads CASRAGLANTGELFF. The CDR3 DNA follows: TGTGCCAGCAGGGCGGGACTAGCCAACACCGGGGAGCTGTTTTTT.

The chain couples TRBV7-3 to TRBJ2-3; 12 positions match TRBD2. With 5 bases clipped from V and 6 bases from J, the junction kept 12 bases outside the gene matches. CDR1 and CDR2 (germline): SGHTA, FQGTGA. The CDR3 runs 17 residues. The CDR3 region has the DNA TGTGCCAGCAGCCACCAGACTAGCGGGAGTAAAGGGGATACGCAGTATTTT. This gives the protein CASSHQTSGSKGDTQYF. Full variable domain (outside the CDR3, taken from reference TRBV7-3 and TRBJ2-3): GAGVSQTPSNKVTEKGKYVELRCDPISGHTALYWYRQSLGQGPEFLIYFQGTGAADDSGLPNDRFFAVRPEGSVSTLKIQRTERGDSAVYLCASSHQTSGSKGDTQYFGPGTRLTVL.

There are a few counts of this clone. V is TRBV6-1 and J is TRBJ2-7; D may be TRBD1 (6 bases). The CDR3 loop spans 12 amino acids. Germline values: CDR1 MNHNS, CDR2 SASEGT. V was pared by 11 bases and J by 7 bases, with 18 bases between. The CDR3 DNA reads as TGTGCCGGCAACAGGGACCACGGTGAGCAGTACTTC. Encoded protein: CAGNRDHGEQYF.

The chain links TRBV5-6 to TRBJ2-2, with D possibly being TRBD1 or TRBD2 (6 bases each). Trimming removed 3 bases at V and 7 bases at J, with 16 bases between. In germline, CDR1 is SGHDT, CDR2 YYEEEE. The CDR3 has 15 amino acids. The CDR3 sequence is CASSWGAGIGGELFF. For the CDR3, the DNA is TGTGCCAGCAGCTGGGGGGCGGGGATAGGCGGGGAGCTGTTTTTT.

This clone was counted a few times. V is TRBV6-1 and J is TRBJ2-7; D remains unclear. V lost 0 bases, J lost 2 bases, and 11 bases lay in between. CDR1 and CDR2 (germline): MNHNS, SASEGT. CDR3 size: 15 residues. The CDR3 sequence is CASSEAPTVAYEQYF. The CDR3 DNA sequence: TGTGCCAGCAGTGAAGCCCCTACAGTGGCCTACGAGCAGTACTTC.

This clone was recorded only once. The rearrangement uses TRBV5-4 and TRBJ2-1; D remains unclear. Germline values: CDR1 SGHNT, CDR2 YYREEE (reference sequence). Deletions cut 5 bases from V and 0 bases from J, with 6 bases between. This CDR3 is built from 13 residues. Here the CDR3 reads CASRPSSYNEQFF. The CDR3 bases are TGTGCCAGCAGACCAAGCTCCTACAATGAGCAGTTCTTC.

Note on this clone: A read error may be the cause here, since a much bigger clone is one base away. The rearrangement links TRBV4-1 to TRBJ2-1; the match to TRBD2 covers 8 bases. This CDR3 has 15 residues. The ends lost 4 bases at V and 4 bases at J; junction bases unmatched: 6. Germline V gene data show CDR1 as MGHRA and CDR2 as YSYEKL. The CDR3 loop is CASSPTGGEYNEQFF. CDR3 coding DNA: TGCGCCAGCAGCCCTACGGGAGGGGAGTACAATGAGCAGTTCTTC.

This clone came up a few times. The V and J genes are TRBV23-1 and TRBJ2-7; possible D gene TRBD1, 5 bases. TRBV23-1 is classed as an ORF, of uncertain function. V was clipped by 2 bases and J by 5 bases, with 10 bases between them. This CDR3 comprises 13 residues. This chain's CDR3 is CASSQPRADEQYF. CDR3 DNA: TGCGCCAGCAGTCAACCCAGGGCGGACGAGCAGTACTTC.

This clone appeared a few times. The chain is built from TRBV27 and TRBJ1-3; no reliable D call. V was clipped by 1 base and J by 0 bases, with 7 bases between them. The germline V gene encodes CDR1 MNHEY and CDR2 SMNVEV (reference sequence). This CDR3 has 15 amino acids. CDR3 sequence: CASSLYGPSGNTIYF. The CDR3 DNA follows: TGTGCCAGCAGTTTATACGGACCCTCTGGAAACACCATATATTTT.